The entry that follows covers one T cell receptor beta chain sequence. Clones were read by immunoSEQ multiplex PCR, and TCRdb kept only the in-frame ones, dropping some. The sample has hundreds of thousands of clones; approximately 96% are singletons. The sample belongs to a study of shared clonotypes between healthy human individuals. Looking at the study overall: Three plates each covered CD4 naive and memory; CD8 naive two, CD8 memory one.

Naive CD8 cells, CD45RO-negative and positively selected for CCR7, excluded terminally differentiated effector memory CD45RA+ cells. This clonotype was sampled from a woman aged 30 to 39 in good health. What was sequenced was naive CD8+ T cells sorted from blood.

The CDR3, as DNA: TGCGCCAGCAGTCCCTCTGGGGCCAACGTCCTGACTTTC. This encodes CASSPSGANVLTF. The chain employs TRBV10-1 and TRBJ2-6; no definite D call. Between the trimmed V and J ends, which lost 5 bases and 0 bases, there was a span of 2 bases. Germline CDR1 reads WNHNN; CDR2 reads SYGVQD (reference sequence). The CDR3 is 13 residues long.